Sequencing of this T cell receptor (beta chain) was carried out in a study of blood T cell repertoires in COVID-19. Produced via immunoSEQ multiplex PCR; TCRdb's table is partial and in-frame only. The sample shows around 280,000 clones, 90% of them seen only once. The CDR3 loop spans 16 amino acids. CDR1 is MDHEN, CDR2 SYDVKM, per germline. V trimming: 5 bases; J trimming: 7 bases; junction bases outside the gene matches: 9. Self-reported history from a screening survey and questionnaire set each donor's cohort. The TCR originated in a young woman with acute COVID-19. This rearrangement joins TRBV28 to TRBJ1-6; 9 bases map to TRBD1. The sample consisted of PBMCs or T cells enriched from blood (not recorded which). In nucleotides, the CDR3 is TGTGCCAGCAGTAGTCCGGGACAGGGCCGGAATTCACCCCTCCACTTT. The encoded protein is CASSSPGQGRNSPLHF.